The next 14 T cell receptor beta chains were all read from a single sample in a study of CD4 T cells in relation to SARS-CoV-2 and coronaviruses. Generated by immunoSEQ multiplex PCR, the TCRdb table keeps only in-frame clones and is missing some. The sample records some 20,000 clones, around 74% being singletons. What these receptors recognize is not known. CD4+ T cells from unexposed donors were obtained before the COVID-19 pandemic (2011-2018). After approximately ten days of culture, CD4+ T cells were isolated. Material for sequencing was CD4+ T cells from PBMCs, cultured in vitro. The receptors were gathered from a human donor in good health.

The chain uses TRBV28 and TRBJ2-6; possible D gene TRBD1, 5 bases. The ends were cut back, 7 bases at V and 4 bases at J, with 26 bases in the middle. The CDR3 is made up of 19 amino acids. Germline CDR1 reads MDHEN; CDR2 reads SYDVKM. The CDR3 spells CASKGQGDFSLGGANVLTF. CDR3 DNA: TGTGCCAGCAAGGGGCAGGGCGATTTTAGTTTGGGAGGGGCCAACGTCCTGACTTTC.

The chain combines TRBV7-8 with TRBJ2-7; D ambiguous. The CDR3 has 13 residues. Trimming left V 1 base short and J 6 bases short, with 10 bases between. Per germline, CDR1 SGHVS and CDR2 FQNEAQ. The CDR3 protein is CASSLVRVGEQYF. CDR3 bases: TGTGCCAGCAGCTTAGTACGGGTCGGCGAGCAGTACTTC.

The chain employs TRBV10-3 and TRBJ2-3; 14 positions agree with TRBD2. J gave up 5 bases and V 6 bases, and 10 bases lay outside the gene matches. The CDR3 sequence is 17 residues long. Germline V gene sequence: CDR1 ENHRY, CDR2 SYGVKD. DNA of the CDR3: TGTGCCATCAGCTCCACAACCGGGACTAGCGGGAGAGATACGCAGTATTTT. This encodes CAISSTTGTSGRDTQYF.

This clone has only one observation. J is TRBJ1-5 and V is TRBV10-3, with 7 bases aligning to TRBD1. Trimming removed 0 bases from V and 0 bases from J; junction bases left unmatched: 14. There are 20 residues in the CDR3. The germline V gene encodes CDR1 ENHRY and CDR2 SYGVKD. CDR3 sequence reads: CAISESFQTGTTYSNQPQHF. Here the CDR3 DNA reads TGTGCCATCAGTGAGTCCTTCCAGACAGGGACGACATATAGCAATCAGCCCCAGCATTTT.

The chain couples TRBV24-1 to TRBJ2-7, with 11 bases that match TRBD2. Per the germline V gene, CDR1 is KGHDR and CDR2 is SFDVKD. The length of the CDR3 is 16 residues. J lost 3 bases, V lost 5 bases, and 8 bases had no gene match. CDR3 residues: CATSGLTSGSIYEQYF. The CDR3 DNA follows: TGTGCCACCAGTGGTTTAACTAGCGGGAGTATCTACGAGCAGTACTTC.

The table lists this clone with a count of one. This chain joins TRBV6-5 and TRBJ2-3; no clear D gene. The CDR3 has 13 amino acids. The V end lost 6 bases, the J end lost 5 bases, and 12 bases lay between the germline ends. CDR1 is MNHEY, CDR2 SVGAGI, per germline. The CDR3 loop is CASSPAALDTQYF. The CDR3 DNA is TGTGCCAGCAGCCCGGCTGCCTTAGATACGCAGTATTTT.

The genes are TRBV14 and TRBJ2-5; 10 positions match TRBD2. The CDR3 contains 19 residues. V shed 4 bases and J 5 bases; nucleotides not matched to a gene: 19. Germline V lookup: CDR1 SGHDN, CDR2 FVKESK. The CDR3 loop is CASSRLPSGPSGSPETQYF. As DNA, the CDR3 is TGTGCCAGCAGCCGCCTCCCCTCTGGCCCTAGCGGGAGTCCGGAGACCCAGTACTTC.

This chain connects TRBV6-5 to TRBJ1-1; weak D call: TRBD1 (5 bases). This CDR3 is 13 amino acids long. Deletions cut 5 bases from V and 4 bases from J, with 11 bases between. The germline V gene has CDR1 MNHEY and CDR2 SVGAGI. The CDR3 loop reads CASSRSRVTEAFF. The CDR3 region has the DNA TGTGCCAGCAGTCGGTCCAGGGTCACTGAAGCTTTCTTT.

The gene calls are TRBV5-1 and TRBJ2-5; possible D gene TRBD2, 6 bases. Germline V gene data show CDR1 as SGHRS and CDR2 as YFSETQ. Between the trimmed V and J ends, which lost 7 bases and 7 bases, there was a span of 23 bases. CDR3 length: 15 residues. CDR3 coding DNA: TGCGCCAGCTCGGAGGCGGGACTCACCGGGGGGACCCAGTACTTC. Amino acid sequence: CASSEAGLTGGTQYF.

The CDR3 spells CATSGSANTDTQYF. Written as DNA, the CDR3 is TGTGCCACCAGTGGGAGCGCGAACACAGATACGCAGTATTTT. The rearrangement links TRBV24-1 to TRBJ2-3; D remains ambiguous. V gave up 5 bases and J gave up 2 bases, with 10 bases separating them. This CDR3 region has 14 residues. The V gene's germline CDR1 is KGHDR and CDR2 SFDVKD.

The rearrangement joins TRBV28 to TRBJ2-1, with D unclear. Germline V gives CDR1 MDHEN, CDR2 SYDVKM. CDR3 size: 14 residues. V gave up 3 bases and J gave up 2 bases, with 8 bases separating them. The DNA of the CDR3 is TGTGCCAGCAGTTTGAGGCGGCCCTACAATGAGCAGTTCTTC. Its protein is CASSLRRPYNEQFF.

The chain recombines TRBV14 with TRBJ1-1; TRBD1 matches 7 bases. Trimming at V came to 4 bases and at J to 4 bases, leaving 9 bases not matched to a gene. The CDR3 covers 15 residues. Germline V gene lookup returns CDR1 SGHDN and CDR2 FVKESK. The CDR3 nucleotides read TGTGCCAGCAGCCTAACAGGGGCGGGAGGCACTGAAGCTTTCTTT. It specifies CASSLTGAGGTEAFF.

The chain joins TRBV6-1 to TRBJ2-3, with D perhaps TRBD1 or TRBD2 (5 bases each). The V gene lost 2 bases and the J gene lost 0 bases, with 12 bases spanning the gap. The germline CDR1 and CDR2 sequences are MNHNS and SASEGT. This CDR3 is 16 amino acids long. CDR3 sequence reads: CASSEFGGSSTDTQYF. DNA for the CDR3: TGTGCCAGCAGTGAATTTGGGGGTTCTAGCACAGATACGCAGTATTTT.

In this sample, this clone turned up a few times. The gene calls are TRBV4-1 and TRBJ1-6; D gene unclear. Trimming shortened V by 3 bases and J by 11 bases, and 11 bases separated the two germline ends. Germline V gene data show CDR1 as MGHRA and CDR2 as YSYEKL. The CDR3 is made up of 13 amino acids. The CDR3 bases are TGCGCCAGCAGCCACAGAGCGGGGACACCCCTCCACTTT. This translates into CASSHRAGTPLHF.